These 13 T cell receptor beta chains were all obtained from the same sample, sequenced in a study of blood T cell repertoires in COVID-19. The table came from immunoSEQ multiplex PCR; TCRdb's copy has only in-frame clones and leaves some out. The profile covers fewer than 200,000 clones, with over 65% appearing a single time and about 3% taken by the ten largest. The specimen sequenced was peripheral blood. The receptors were gathered from an elderly woman with acute or convalescent COVID-19.

This clone was counted a few times. The rearrangement uses TRBV7-8 and TRBJ1-5; D not certain. The V and J ends lost 5 bases and 2 bases respectively, with 13 bases between them. CDR3 length: 15 residues. Per the germline V gene, CDR1 is SGHVS and CDR2 is FQNEAQ. CDR3 in amino acids: CASSLLGSGNQPQHF. The CDR3 DNA reads as TGTGCCAGCAGCCTCCTCGGGTCCGGCAATCAGCCCCAGCATTTT.

The chain has TRBV19 and TRBJ2-2, with TRBD1 matching over 7 bases. CDR1 and CDR2 (germline): LNHDA, SQIVND (reference sequence). Losses at the gene ends were 4 bases for V and 0 bases for J; bases not matched to a gene: 5. The CDR3 consists of 16 residues. The CDR3 DNA reads as TGTGCCAGTAGTACCCTGACAGGGTCGAACACCGGGGAGCTGTTTTTT. Protein: CASSTLTGSNTGELFF.

The chain employs TRBV9 and TRBJ2-1; D perhaps matches TRBD2 (6 bases). This CDR3 contains 14 residues. Trimming cost V 1 base and J 4 bases, with 9 bases left between them. Germline V gene sequence: CDR1 SGDLS, CDR2 YYNGEE. CDR3 sequence: CASSVMAGYNEQFF. The CDR3 DNA reads TGTGCCAGCAGCGTAATGGCGGGGTACAATGAGCAGTTCTTC.

V usage is TRBV2 and J usage is TRBJ1-1; D call uncertain. The CDR3 is 11 residues long. In germline, CDR1 is SNHLY, CDR2 FYNNEI. V lost 7 bases to trimming and J lost 0 bases, with 3 bases between them. The CDR3 sequence is CASTMNTEAFF. The CDR3 DNA is TGTGCCAGCACAATGAACACTGAAGCTTTCTTT.

V is TRBV25-1 and J is TRBJ1-3, with D possibly matching TRBD1 (5 bases). Germline CDR1 is MGHDK and CDR2 is SYGVNS. V was shortened by 5 bases and J by 4 bases, with 18 bases between the two germline ends. This CDR3 region has 16 residues. In DNA, the CDR3 is TGTGCCAGCAGTCCGCCCGGGGCGGGAAGGGGAAACACCATATATTTT. Protein: CASSPPGAGRGNTIYF.

The chain recombines TRBV5-1 with TRBJ2-1; no reliable D call. CDR3 size: 16 residues. V gave up 0 bases and J gave up 3 bases, with 13 bases separating them. Germline V gene data show CDR1 as SGHRS and CDR2 as YFSETQ. CDR3 sequence: CASSLGPPTGYNEQFF. CDR3 nucleotide sequence: TGCGCCAGCAGCTTGGGGCCCCCTACGGGCTACAATGAGCAGTTCTTC.

This chain joins TRBV28 and TRBJ1-1; TRBD1 aligns across 7 bases. The germline CDR1 and CDR2 sequences are MDHEN and SYDVKM. V lost 7 bases and J lost 6; bases outside the gene matches: 5. The CDR3 sequence is 12 residues long. The CDR3 loop is CASKQGLAEAFF. CDR3 DNA: TGTGCCAGCAAACAGGGGTTGGCTGAAGCTTTCTTT.

V is TRBV3-1 (or the pseudogene TRBV3-2) and J is TRBJ1-6; maybe TRBD1 (6 bases). In germline, CDR1 is LGHDT, CDR2 YNNKEL (reference sequence). Trimming left V 0 bases short and J 7 bases short, with 13 bases between. The CDR3 has 16 amino acids. CDR3 nucleotides: TGTGCCAGCAGCCAAGATCACGGCAGGGGCAATTCACCCCTCCACTTT. It is translated as CASSQDHGRGNSPLHF.

The rearrangement links TRBV14 to TRBJ1-2; possibly TRBD1 for D (5 bases). Germline-derived CDR1 and CDR2 are SGHDN and FVKESK. Trimming took 1 base from V and 8 from J, leaving 14 bases between them. The CDR3 has 14 residues. The CDR3 region has the DNA TGTGCCAGCAGCCAAGTCTCAGGGTTTAACGGCTACACCTTC. This gives the protein CASSQVSGFNGYTF.

V usage is TRBV28 and J usage is TRBJ1-5; D gene uncertain. The CDR3 spans 14 residues. Germline assignment: CDR1 MDHEN and CDR2 SYDVKM. V lost 11 bases and J 4 bases, leaving 18 bases between the germline ends. For the CDR3, the DNA is TGTGCCGTGGGAACTCACGGAGGTAATCAGCCCCAGCATTTT. Protein sequence: CAVGTHGGNQPQHF.

The chain couples TRBV28 to TRBJ2-1; D is possibly TRBD1 (6 bases). Trimming removed 6 bases at V and 8 bases at J, with 14 bases between. From germline, CDR1 is MDHEN and CDR2 SYDVKM. This CDR3 is 13 amino acids long. The CDR3 loop reads CASSRTGLDEQFF. The CDR3 nucleotides read TGTGCCAGCAGCCGAACAGGGTTGGATGAGCAGTTCTTC. The whole variable domain, remainder taken from reference TRBV28 and TRBJ2-1, is DVKVTQSSRYLVKRTGEKVFLECVQDMDHENMFWYRQDPGLGLRLIYFSYDVKMKEKGDIPEGYSVSREKKERFSLILESASTNQTSMYLCASSRTGLDEQFFGPGTRLTVL.

This chain connects TRBV4-1 to TRBJ2-7; 10 bases agree with TRBD2. The J segment lost 5 bases and the V segment lost 4 bases, leaving 5 bases of the junction unmatched. This CDR3 contains 14 residues. CDR1 is MGHRA and CDR2 is YSYEKL in the germline V gene. This CDR3 is CASSPAGGLNEQYF. The CDR3 DNA sequence: TGCGCCAGCAGCCCAGCGGGAGGGTTGAACGAGCAGTACTTC.

The rearrangement links TRBV19 to TRBJ1-1, with TRBD1 as a possible D gene (6 bases). Trimming took 6 bases from V and 7 from J, leaving 18 bases between them. This CDR3 spans 14 amino acids. In germline, CDR1 is LNHDA, CDR2 SQIVND (reference sequence). In nucleotides, the CDR3 is TGTGCCAGTAGACCCGGGACAACCGGTATTGAAGCTTTCTTT. Protein: CASRPGTTGIEAFF.